These 18 T cell receptor beta chains originate from one sample sequenced in a study of technical replicates of blood from a few donors. Using immunoSEQ multiplex PCR, the repertoire was profiled, and TCRdb retains in-frame clones only, with some absent. The sample carries 70,000 to 80,000 clones, roughly 96% recorded once. The sample was T cells isolated from PBMCs. The receptors shown here come from a human donor in good health.

The table lists this clone with a count of one. The chain employs TRBV9 and TRBJ1-1, with D unresolved. Germline-derived CDR1 and CDR2 are SGDLS and YYNGEE. The CDR3 loop spans 15 amino acids. Trimming stripped 0 bases from V and 1 base from J, with 10 bases between. CDR3 bases: TGTGCCAGCAGCGTAGCTCCCGTACAGAACACTGAAGCTTTCTTT. Amino acids: CASSVAPVQNTEAFF.

The rearrangement links TRBV14 to TRBJ2-7; weak D call: TRBD1 (5 bases). The germline V and J ends were trimmed by 4 bases and 7 bases, with 11 bases remaining between them. The CDR3 has 12 residues. The germline gives CDR1 SGHDN, CDR2 FVKESK. CDR3 in amino acids: CASSLGAGEQYF. CDR3 DNA: TGTGCCAGCAGCCTTGGGGCCGGGGAGCAGTACTTC.

The chain uses TRBV7-2 and TRBJ2-1, with TRBD2 matching 12 bases. Trimming took 0 bases from V and 8 from J; bases not matched to a gene: 5. This CDR3 is built from 16 residues. CDR1 and CDR2 (germline): SGHTA, FQGNSA. The DNA of the CDR3 is TGTGCCAGCAGCTTAGCTACTAGCGGGAGGAGGTATGAGCAGTTCTTC. Translation: CASSLATSGRRYEQFF.

The rearrangement links TRBV28 to TRBJ1-1; D is ambiguous. The CDR3 extends over 12 amino acids. V was shortened by 7 bases and J by 0 bases, with 6 bases between the two germline ends. From germline, CDR1 is MDHEN and CDR2 SYDVKM. CDR3 in DNA: TGTGCCAGCACAGTAATGAACACTGAAGCTTTCTTT. Its translation is CASTVMNTEAFF.

The rearrangement links TRBV2 to TRBJ2-5, with D unclear. Germline V lookup: CDR1 SNHLY, CDR2 FYNNEI. The CDR3 covers 11 residues. Trimming cost V 3 bases and J 10 bases, with 9 bases left between them. Written as DNA, the CDR3 is TGTGCCAGCAGTGAGAGTTACGGCCAGTACTTC. This encodes CASSESYGQYF.

CDR3: CASSPRRTSSQPQHF. The CDR3, as DNA: TGTGCCAGCTCACCAAGACGGACATCGAGTCAGCCCCAGCATTTT. The chain joins TRBV18 to TRBJ1-5; D may be TRBD1 (5 bases). The germline V and J ends were trimmed by 2 bases and 6 bases, with 14 bases remaining between them. In germline, CDR1 is KGHSH, CDR2 LQKENI. The CDR3 has 15 amino acids.

J is TRBJ2-3 and V is TRBV6-5, with 7 nucleotides matching TRBD2. There are 15 residues in the CDR3. J was trimmed by 4 bases and V by 2 bases; bases with no gene match: 6. Germline V CDR1 and CDR2: MNHEY, SVGAGI. CDR3 loop: CASSYAAGGSDTQYF. CDR3 DNA sequence: TGTGCCAGCAGTTACGCCGCCGGGGGGTCAGATACGCAGTATTTT.

The gene calls are TRBV11-2 and TRBJ1-6; D perhaps matches TRBD1 (5 bases). V lost 8 bases to trimming and J lost 10 bases, with 18 bases between them. CDR1 SGHAT and CDR2 FQNNGV come from the germline V gene. The CDR3 is made up of 14 amino acids. The CDR3 DNA sequence: TGTGCCAGCGCACCGCTCAGGTGGGGCTCACCCCTCCACTTT. It yields the protein CASAPLRWGSPLHF.

This clone was observed a single time. The chain combines TRBV9 with TRBJ2-2; maybe TRBD1 (6 bases). Trimming pared 6 bases from V and 2 bases from J, leaving 11 bases between. The CDR3 is 14 residues long. Germline lookup yields CDR1 SGDLS and CDR2 YYNGEE. The CDR3 loop reads CASTGTLNTGELFF. CDR3 sequence (DNA): TGTGCCAGCACCGGGACATTAAACACCGGGGAGCTGTTTTTT.

The V and J genes are TRBV5-1 and TRBJ2-7, with a possible D match to TRBD1 (5 bases). The CDR3 has 15 amino acids. Per germline, CDR1 SGHRS and CDR2 YFSETQ. The V and J ends lost 0 bases and 5 bases respectively, with 15 bases between them. The CDR3 region is CASSLAVSQGDEQYF. The CDR3 DNA reads TGCGCCAGCAGCTTGGCCGTGAGTCAGGGTGACGAGCAGTACTTC.

J is TRBJ1-3 and V is TRBV19; no clear D gene. Trimming removed 1 base at V and 7 bases at J, with 11 bases between. CDR3 length equals 14 residues. From germline, CDR1 is LNHDA and CDR2 SQIVND (reference sequence). Written as DNA, the CDR3 is TGTGCCAGTAGTATAGGGCGGCCTGAGAACACCATATATTTT. Residues: CASSIGRPENTIYF.

V and J are TRBV11-3 and TRBJ2-7, with 7 nucleotides matching TRBD1. CDR3 size: 13 residues. J lost 2 bases, V lost 6 bases, and 4 bases had no gene match. Per germline, CDR1 SGHNT and CDR2 YENEEA. The CDR3 coding sequence is TGTGCCAGCAGATCCGGGACAGCCTACGAGCAGTACTTC. This translates into CASRSGTAYEQYF.

The chain employs TRBV6-5 and TRBJ1-5, with D unclear. V was clipped by 6 bases and J by 5 bases, with 14 bases between them. The germline V gene has CDR1 MNHEY and CDR2 SVGAGI. This CDR3 is built from 14 residues. The CDR3 region has the DNA TGTGCCAGCAGGCCCGGACTAAGGGATCAGCCCCAGCATTTT. Translated, it gives CASRPGLRDQPQHF.

The chain couples TRBV5-4 to TRBJ2-7; 7 nucleotides align to TRBD2. The CDR3 totals 15 residues. Germline-derived CDR1 and CDR2 are SGHNT and YYREEE (reference sequence). V shed 2 bases and J 5 bases; nucleotides not matched to a gene: 10. This CDR3 is CASSFGGSVVDEQYF. The DNA of the CDR3 is TGTGCCAGCAGCTTCGGCGGGAGCGTGGTGGACGAGCAGTACTTC.

The V and J genes are TRBV6-4 and TRBJ1-5, with D maybe TRBD1 (5 bases). Germline assignment: CDR1 MRHNA and CDR2 SNTAGT. The V end was cut by 7 bases, the J end by 1 base, with 14 bases between. CDR3 length: 15 amino acids. CDR3: CASTQARGSNQPQHF. The CDR3 bases are TGTGCCAGCACCCAAGCAAGGGGCAGCAATCAGCCCCAGCATTTT.

The chain has TRBV2 and TRBJ2-2; D not resolved. This CDR3 region has 12 residues. Trimming removed 4 bases at V and 3 bases at J, with 3 bases between. Germline-derived CDR1 and CDR2 are SNHLY and FYNNEI. This CDR3 reads CASSGDTGELFF. The DNA for the CDR3 is TGTGCCAGCAGTGGAGACACCGGGGAGCTGTTTTTT.

This chain uses TRBV5-4 with TRBJ2-7; 8 bases line up with TRBD2. The CDR3 spans 13 residues. V was clipped by 1 base and J by 6 bases; unmatched bases: 3. From germline, CDR1 is SGHNT and CDR2 YYREEE (reference sequence). The DNA for the CDR3 is TGTGCCAGCAGCTTGTTTCTAGCGGGCGAGCAGTACTTC. It codes for CASSLFLAGEQYF.

This sequence joins TRBV2 and TRBJ2-1; TRBD1 agrees at 8 bases. Germline values: CDR1 SNHLY, CDR2 FYNNEI. J lost 0 bases, V lost 10 bases, and 5 bases had no gene match. The CDR3 has 14 residues. CDR3 sequence (DNA): TGTGCCATTAGACAGGGGTCCTCCTACAATGAGCAGTTCTTC. Its protein is CAIRQGSSYNEQFF.